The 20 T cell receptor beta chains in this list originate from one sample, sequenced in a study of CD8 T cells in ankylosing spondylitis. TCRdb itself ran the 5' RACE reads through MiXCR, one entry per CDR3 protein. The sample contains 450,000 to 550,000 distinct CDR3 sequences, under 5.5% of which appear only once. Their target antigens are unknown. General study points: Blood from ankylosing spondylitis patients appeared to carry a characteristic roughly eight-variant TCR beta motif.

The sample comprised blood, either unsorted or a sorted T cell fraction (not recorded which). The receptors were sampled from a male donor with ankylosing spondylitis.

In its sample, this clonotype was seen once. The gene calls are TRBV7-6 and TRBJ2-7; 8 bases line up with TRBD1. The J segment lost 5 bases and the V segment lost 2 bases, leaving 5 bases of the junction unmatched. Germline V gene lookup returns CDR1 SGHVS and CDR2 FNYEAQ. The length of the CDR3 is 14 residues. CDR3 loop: CASSLQDRAHEQYF. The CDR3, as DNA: TGTGCCAGCAGCTTACAGGACAGGGCCCACGAGCAGTACTTC.

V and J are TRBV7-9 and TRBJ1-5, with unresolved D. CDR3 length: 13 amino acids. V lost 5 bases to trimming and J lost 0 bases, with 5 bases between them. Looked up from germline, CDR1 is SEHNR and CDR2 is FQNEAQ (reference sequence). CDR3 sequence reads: CASSMGSNQPQHF. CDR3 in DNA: TGTGCCAGCAGCATGGGTAGCAATCAGCCCCAGCATTTT. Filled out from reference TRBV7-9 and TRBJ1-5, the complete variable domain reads DTGVSQNPRHKITKRGQNVTFRCDPISEHNRLYWYRQTLGQGPEFLTYFQNEAQLEKSRLLSDRFSAERPKGSFSTLEIQRTEQGDSAMYLCASSMGSNQPQHFGDGTRLSIL.

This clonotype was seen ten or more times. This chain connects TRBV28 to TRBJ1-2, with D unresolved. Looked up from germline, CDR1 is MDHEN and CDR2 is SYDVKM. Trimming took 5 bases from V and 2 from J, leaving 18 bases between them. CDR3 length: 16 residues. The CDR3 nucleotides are TGTGCCAGCAGTCGTTCAGGACCCATCGGAAACTATGGCTACACCTTC. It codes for CASSRSGPIGNYGYTF.

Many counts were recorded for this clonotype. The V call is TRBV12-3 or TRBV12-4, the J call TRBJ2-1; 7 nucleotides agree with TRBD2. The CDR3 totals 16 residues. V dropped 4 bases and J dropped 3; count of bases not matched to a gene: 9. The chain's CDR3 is CASSSATSHDYNEQFF. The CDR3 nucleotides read TGTGCCAGCAGTTCCGCGACTAGCCATGACTACAATGAGCAGTTCTTC.

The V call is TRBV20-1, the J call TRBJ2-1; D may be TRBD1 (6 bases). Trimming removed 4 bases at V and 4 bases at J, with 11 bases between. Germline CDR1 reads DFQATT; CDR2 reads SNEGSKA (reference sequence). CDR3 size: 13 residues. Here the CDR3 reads CSANEGQYNEQFF. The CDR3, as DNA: TGCAGTGCTAATGAGGGACAATACAATGAGCAGTTCTTC.

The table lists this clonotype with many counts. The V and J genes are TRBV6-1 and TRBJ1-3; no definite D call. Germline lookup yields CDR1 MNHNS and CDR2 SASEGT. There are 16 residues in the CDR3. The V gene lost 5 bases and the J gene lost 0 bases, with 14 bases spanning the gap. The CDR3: CASSLGWQASGNTIYF. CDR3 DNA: TGTGCCAGCAGTCTTGGGTGGCAGGCCTCTGGAAACACCATATATTTT.

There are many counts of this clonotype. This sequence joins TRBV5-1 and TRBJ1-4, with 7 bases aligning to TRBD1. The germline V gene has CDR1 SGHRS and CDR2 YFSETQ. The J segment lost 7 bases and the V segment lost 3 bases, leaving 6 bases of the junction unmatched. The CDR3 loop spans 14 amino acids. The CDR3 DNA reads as TGCGCCAGCAGCTCGTCAGGGACAGCTGAAAAACTGTTTTTT. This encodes CASSSSGTAEKLFF.

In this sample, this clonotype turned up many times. CDR3 nucleotide sequence: TGTGCCAGCAGTCCCGGACTTAGCACAGATACGCAGTATTTT. It codes for CASSPGLSTDTQYF. The gene calls are TRBV7-2 and TRBJ2-3; D is possibly TRBD2 (5 bases). Germline-derived CDR1 and CDR2 are SGHTA and FQGNSA. The germline V and J ends were trimmed by 6 bases and 0 bases, with 10 bases remaining between them. The CDR3 is made up of 14 amino acids.

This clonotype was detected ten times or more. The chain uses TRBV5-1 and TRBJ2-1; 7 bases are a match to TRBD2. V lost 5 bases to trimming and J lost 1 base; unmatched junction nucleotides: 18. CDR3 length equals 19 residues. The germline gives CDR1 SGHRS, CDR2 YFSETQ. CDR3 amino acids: CASSFFLGGSLRSYNEQFF. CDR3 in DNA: TGCGCCAGCAGTTTTTTCCTGGGGGGGTCCCTGAGGTCCTACAATGAGCAGTTCTTC.

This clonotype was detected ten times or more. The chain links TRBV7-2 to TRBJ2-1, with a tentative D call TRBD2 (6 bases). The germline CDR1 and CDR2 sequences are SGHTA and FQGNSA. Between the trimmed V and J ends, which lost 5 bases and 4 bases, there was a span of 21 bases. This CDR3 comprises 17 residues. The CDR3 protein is CASSGRVGGALYNEQFF. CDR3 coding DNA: TGTGCCAGCAGCGGGCGGGTCGGCGGGGCCTTGTACAATGAGCAGTTCTTC.

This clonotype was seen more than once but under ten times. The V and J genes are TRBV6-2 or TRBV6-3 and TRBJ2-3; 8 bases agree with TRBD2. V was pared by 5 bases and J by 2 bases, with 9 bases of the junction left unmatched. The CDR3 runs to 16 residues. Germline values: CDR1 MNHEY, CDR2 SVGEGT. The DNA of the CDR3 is TGTGCCAGCAGTCCCCCTATAGCGGGAATCACAGATACGCAGTATTTT. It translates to CASSPPIAGITDTQYF.

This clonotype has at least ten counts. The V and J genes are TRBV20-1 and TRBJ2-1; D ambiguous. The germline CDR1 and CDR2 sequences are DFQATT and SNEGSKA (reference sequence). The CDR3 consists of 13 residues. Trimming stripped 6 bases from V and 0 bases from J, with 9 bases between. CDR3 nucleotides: TGCAGTGCCCGGAACCCCTCCTACAATGAGCAGTTCTTC. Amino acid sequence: CSARNPSYNEQFF.

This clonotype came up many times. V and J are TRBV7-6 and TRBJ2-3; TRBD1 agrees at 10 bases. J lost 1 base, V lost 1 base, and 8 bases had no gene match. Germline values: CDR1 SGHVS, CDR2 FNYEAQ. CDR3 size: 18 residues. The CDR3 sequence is CASSLGRRDRGGTDTQYF. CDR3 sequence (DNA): TGTGCCAGCAGCTTAGGAAGAAGGGACAGGGGCGGCACAGATACGCAGTATTTT.

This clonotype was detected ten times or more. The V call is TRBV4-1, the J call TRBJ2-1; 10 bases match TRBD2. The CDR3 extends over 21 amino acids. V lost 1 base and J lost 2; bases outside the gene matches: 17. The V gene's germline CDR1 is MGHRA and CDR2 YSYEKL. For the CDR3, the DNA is TGCGCCAGCAGCCAAGTTTACGGGGTCCTAGCGGGAGATGCTCCCTACAATGAGCAGTTCTTC. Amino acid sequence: CASSQVYGVLAGDAPYNEQFF.

The CDR3 region has the DNA TGCGCCAGCAGCCAAGACGAAGGACTAAAGAACACCGGGGAGCTGTTTTTT. Protein sequence: CASSQDEGLKNTGELFF. J is TRBJ2-2 and V is TRBV4-3; maybe TRBD2 (6 bases). V shed 0 bases and J shed 1 base, with 12 bases lying between them. The germline gives CDR1 LGHNA, CDR2 YSLEER. The CDR3 has 17 residues.

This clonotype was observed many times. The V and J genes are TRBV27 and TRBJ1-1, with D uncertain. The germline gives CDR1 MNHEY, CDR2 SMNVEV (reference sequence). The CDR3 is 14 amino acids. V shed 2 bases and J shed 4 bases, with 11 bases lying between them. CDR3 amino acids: CASSLEVVGTEAFF. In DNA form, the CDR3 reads TGTGCCAGCAGTTTAGAAGTCGTGGGCACTGAAGCTTTCTTT.

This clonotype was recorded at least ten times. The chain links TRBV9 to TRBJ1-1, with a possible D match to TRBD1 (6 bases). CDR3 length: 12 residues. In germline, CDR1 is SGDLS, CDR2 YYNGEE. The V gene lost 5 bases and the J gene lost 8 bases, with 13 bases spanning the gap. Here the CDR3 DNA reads TGTGCCAGCAGATCAATCGGGACAGAAGCTTTCTTT. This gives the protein CASRSIGTEAFF.

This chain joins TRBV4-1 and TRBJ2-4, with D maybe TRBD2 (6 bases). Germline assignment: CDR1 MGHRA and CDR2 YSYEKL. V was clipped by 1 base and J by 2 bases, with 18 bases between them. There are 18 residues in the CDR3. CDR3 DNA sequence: TGCGCCAGCAGCCAAGGGGGGGTGCGTGGGGCCCCCAAAAACATTCAGTACTTC. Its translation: CASSQGGVRGAPKNIQYF.

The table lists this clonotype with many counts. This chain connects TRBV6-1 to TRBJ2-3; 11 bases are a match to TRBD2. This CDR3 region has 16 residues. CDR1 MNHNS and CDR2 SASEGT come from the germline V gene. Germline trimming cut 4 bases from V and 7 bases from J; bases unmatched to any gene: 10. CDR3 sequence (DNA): TGTGCCAGCAGTGGAGTCATAGCGGGAGGGCGGCATACGCAGTATTTT. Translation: CASSGVIAGGRHTQYF.

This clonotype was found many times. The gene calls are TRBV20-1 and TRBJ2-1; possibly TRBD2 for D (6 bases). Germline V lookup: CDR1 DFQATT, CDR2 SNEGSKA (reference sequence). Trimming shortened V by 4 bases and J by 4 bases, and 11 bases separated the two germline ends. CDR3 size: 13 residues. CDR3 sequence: CSATTSLYNEQFF. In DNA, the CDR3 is TGCAGTGCTACCACTAGCCTTTACAATGAGCAGTTCTTC.